This passage covers 15 T cell receptor beta chains from one sample sequenced in a study of blood T cells in healthy people across ages. A J-beta primer mix and a sample-barcoded 5' primer were used in a second PCR of roughly 7 to 12 cycles. In TCRdb, the 5' RACE reads were re-called with MiXCR into one record per CDR3 protein. The sample carries 250,000 to 300,000 distinct CDR3 sequences, 25% to 30% recorded once. The sequencing sample was made of blood. Receptor source: a woman aged 70-85 years in good health.

V and J are TRBV3-1 and TRBJ2-5, with 10 bases that match TRBD1. Germline trimming cut 4 bases from V and 3 bases from J; bases unmatched to any gene: 5. The CDR3 runs to 15 residues. Germline CDR1 is LGHDT and CDR2 is YNNKEL (reference sequence). As DNA, the CDR3 is TGTGCCAGCAGCCTCCAGACAGGGGGCAAAGAGACCCAGTACTTC. Protein sequence: CASSLQTGGKETQYF.

CDR3 sequence (DNA): TGTGCTAGTGGTTTCTCCCCCGTCAAGGGTCAAGAGACCCAGTACTTC. It codes for CASGFSPVKGQETQYF. The chain combines TRBV12-5 with TRBJ2-5; D gene ambiguous. The CDR3 consists of 16 residues. Germline CDR1 LGHNT, CDR2 FRNRAP. Trimming took off 3 bases at V and 2 bases at J, with 16 bases between the two ends.

This clonotype was seen a handful of times. A read error may be the cause here, since a much bigger clone is one base away. V is TRBV10-3 and J is TRBJ2-7; the D gene is possibly TRBD2 (6 bases). The CDR3 totals 15 residues. CDR1 ENHRY and CDR2 SYGVKD come from the germline V gene. V lost 4 bases and J 3 bases, leaving 16 bases between the germline ends. The CDR3 nucleotides are TGTGCCATCAGTGGCAGTGGCGGGACTCGCTACGAGCAGTACTTC. It specifies CAISGSGGTRYEQYF.

The chain couples TRBV7-2 to TRBJ1-2, with D hard to call. The CDR3 sequence is 13 residues long. Trimming stripped 5 bases from V and 7 bases from J, with 14 bases between. From germline, CDR1 is SGHTA and CDR2 FQGNSA. As DNA, the CDR3 is TGTGCCAGCAGCCGCTTTTCCACAAGTGGCTACACCTTC. Protein product: CASSRFSTSGYTF.

The chain links TRBV5-4 to TRBJ2-5; 10 positions match TRBD2. The DNA end is a closer match to TRBJ2-1, so the J assignment may be wrong. The CDR3 spans 13 residues. Looked up from germline, CDR1 is SGHNT and CDR2 is YYREEE (reference sequence). The CDR3 DNA is TGTGCCAGCACCGTGACTAGCGGGAATGAGCAGTTCTTC. It yields the protein CASTVTSGNEQFF.

The sample holds one count of this clonotype. The V call is TRBV9, the J call TRBJ2-4; tentatively, D is TRBD2 (6 bases). The CDR3 runs 13 residues. Looked up from germline, CDR1 is SGDLS and CDR2 is YYNGEE. Trimming pared 0 bases from V and 7 bases from J, leaving 8 bases between. The chain's CDR3 is CASSVVGGNIQYF. DNA for the CDR3: TGTGCCAGCAGCGTAGTTGGGGGGAACATTCAGTACTTC.

This rearrangement joins TRBV20-1 to TRBJ2-7, with a tentative D call TRBD2 (6 bases). V lost 1 base and J 3 bases, leaving 16 bases between the germline ends. CDR3 length: 15 amino acids. Germline-derived CDR1 and CDR2 are DFQATT and SNEGSKA (reference sequence). The CDR3 loop is CSARVGLAPHYEQYF. Here the CDR3 DNA reads TGCAGTGCTAGAGTTGGGCTAGCGCCTCACTACGAGCAGTACTTC.

The chain joins TRBV5-1 to TRBJ1-4; 7 nucleotides line up with TRBD1. This CDR3 contains 15 residues. The germline CDR1 and CDR2 sequences are SGHRS and YFSETQ. The V gene end was trimmed by 4 bases and the J gene end by 8 bases; junction bases not matched to a gene: 11. Here the CDR3 reads CASSGGRDRGEKLFF. CDR3 DNA sequence: TGCGCCAGCAGCGGGGGCCGGGACAGAGGGGAAAAACTGTTTTTT. The complete variable domain, with remaining parts taken from reference TRBV5-1 and TRBJ1-4, reads KAGVTQTPRYLIKTRGQQVTLSCSPISGHRSVSWYQQTPGQGLQFLFEYFSETQRNKGNFPGRFSGRQFSNSRSEMNVSTLELGDSALYLCASSGGRDRGEKLFFGSGTQLSVL.

The table lists this clonotype with a few counts. The rearrangement joins TRBV12-3 or TRBV12-4 to TRBJ2-1, with a possible D match to TRBD2 (6 bases). This CDR3 is 14 amino acids long. The ends were cut back, 8 bases at V and 7 bases at J, with 18 bases in the middle. The CDR3 loop reads CASGRLERSNEQFF. The DNA for the CDR3 is TGTGCCAGCGGGCGACTAGAGCGCTCTAATGAGCAGTTCTTC.

This rearrangement joins TRBV29-1 to TRBJ2-1; possible D gene TRBD2, 6 bases. V was trimmed by 3 bases and J by 8 bases, leaving 20 bases between them. CDR1 and CDR2 from the germline V gene are SQVTM and ANQGSEA. The CDR3 totals 15 residues. CDR3 protein: CSVDAGNGLTYEQFF. CDR3 bases: TGCAGCGTTGATGCGGGGAACGGGTTAACCTATGAGCAGTTCTTC.

The rearrangement joins TRBV20-1 to TRBJ2-5; 7 bases are a match to TRBD1. Near its end, the DNA agrees better with TRBJ2-7, so the J call may be wrong. The CDR3 length is 12 residues. Looked up from germline, CDR1 is DFQATT and CDR2 is SNEGSKA (reference sequence). This chain's CDR3 is CSVTGQNYEQYF. CDR3 sequence (DNA): TGCAGTGTGACAGGGCAGAACTACGAGCAGTACTTC.

This clonotype was counted between two and nine times. The gene calls are TRBV28 and TRBJ2-2; D gene uncertain. The V end was cut by 6 bases, the J end by 7 bases, with 12 bases between. The germline gives CDR1 MDHEN, CDR2 SYDVKM. This CDR3 contains 13 residues. The DNA of the CDR3 is TGTGCCAGCAGCCTTGTGGAGATCGGGGAGCTGTTTTTT. Its translation is CASSLVEIGELFF. Combining the CDR3 with reference TRBV28 and TRBJ2-2 gives the whole variable domain DVKVTQSSRYLVKRTGEKVFLECVQDMDHENMFWYRQDPGLGLRLIYFSYDVKMKEKGDIPEGYSVSREKKERFSLILESASTNQTSMYLCASSLVEIGELFFGEGSRLTVL.

The sample holds many counts of this clonotype. This sequence joins TRBV2 and TRBJ2-5; 11 nucleotides agree with TRBD2. The closer fit of TRBJ2-1 to the DNA end suggests the J call may be wrong. CDR1 is SNHLY, CDR2 FYNNEI, per germline. This CDR3 contains 14 residues. The DNA for the CDR3 is TGTGCCAGCAGTGCACTAGCGGGAGTATATGAGCAGTTCTTC. Translation gives CASSALAGVYEQFF.

The V and J genes are TRBV28 and TRBJ1-1, with TRBD1 matching 11 bases. CDR1 is MDHEN and CDR2 is SYDVKM in the germline V gene. V trimming: 6 bases; J trimming: 12 bases; junction bases outside the gene matches: 15. The CDR3 loop spans 15 amino acids. CDR3 bases: TGTGCCAGCAGCGTCCCGGGACAGGGGGGTGAGGTGACTTTCTTT. Amino acids: CASSVPGQGGEVTFF. Complete variable domain (other parts from reference TRBV28 and TRBJ1-1): DVKVTQSSRYLVKRTGEKVFLECVQDMDHENMFWYRQDPGLGLRLIYFSYDVKMKEKGDIPEGYSVSREKKERFSLILESASTNQTSMYLCASSVPGQGGEVTFFGQGTRLTVV.

Note on this clonotype: A clone one base away is much larger, so this may be a read error. The chain is built from TRBV28 and TRBJ1-4; a weak D match, TRBD1 (5 bases). V lost 6 bases and J 0 bases, leaving 11 bases between the germline ends. The CDR3 length is 15 residues. Germline assignment: CDR1 MDHEN and CDR2 SYDVKM. The CDR3 DNA is TGTGCCAGCAGCTCATCGACAGCAACTAATGAAAAACTGTTTTTT. This translates into CASSSSTATNEKLFF.